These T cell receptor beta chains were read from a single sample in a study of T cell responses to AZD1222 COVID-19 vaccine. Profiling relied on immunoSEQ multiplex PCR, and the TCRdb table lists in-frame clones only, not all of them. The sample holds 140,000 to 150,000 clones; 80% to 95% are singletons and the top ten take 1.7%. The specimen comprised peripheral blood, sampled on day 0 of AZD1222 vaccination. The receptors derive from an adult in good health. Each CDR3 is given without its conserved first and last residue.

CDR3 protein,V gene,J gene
ASSVASLNTEAF,TRBV9,TRBJ1-1
ASSLAAFYEQY,TRBV5-5,TRBJ2-7
AWTRPDPGNQPQH,TRBV30,TRBJ1-5
ASSLGGGQGIETQY,TRBV5-4,TRBJ2-5
ASSLGPASGNTIY,TRBV5-6,TRBJ1-3
ASSRTGEAEAF,TRBV10-1,TRBJ1-1
ASSEAAGDSNQPQH,TRBV6-1,TRBJ1-5
ASGETSGSGTDTQY,TRBV6-4,TRBJ2-3
ASSLEAGGGGYT,TRBV7-2,TRBJ1-2
ASSFTGTGAGAF,TRBV27,TRBJ1-1
ASSAGLAGGFEGPYEQY,TRBV9,TRBJ2-7
AASRGGEASSPLH,TRBV15,TRBJ1-6
ASSHRGQNTEAF,TRBV4-1,TRBJ1-1
ASSLGLLRGNTIY,TRBV5-6,TRBJ1-3
ASSSIRGGHYEQY,TRBV11-2,TRBJ2-7
ASRGPGTTDTQY,TRBV5-1,TRBJ2-3
ASSRGGAGANVLT,TRBV18,TRBJ2-6
ASSSKGVLEGAF,TRBV7-9,TRBJ1-1
ASSQDRGLWNEQF,TRBV3-1/TRBV3-2,TRBJ2-1
ASSFRRGAF,TRBV28,TRBJ1-1
ASSSHSGANVLT,TRBV19,TRBJ2-6
ASSLAQGYGEQY,TRBV28,TRBJ2-7
ATSVGQGDIQPQH,TRBV24-1,TRBJ1-5
ATRGYNSPLH,TRBV28,TRBJ1-6
ASSSTGYNSPLH,TRBV28,TRBJ1-6
ASSSLAGRVDTQY,TRBV28,TRBJ2-3
SVVLRLNTEAF,TRBV29-1,TRBJ1-1
ASSLAEENLYEQY,TRBV5-4,TRBJ2-7
ASSLPAGAGNEQF,TRBV11-2,TRBJ2-1
ASSSWGTGTYEQY,TRBV3-1/TRBV3-2,TRBJ2-7
ASSQDLQAKTQY,TRBV4-2,TRBJ2-5
ASSWRQGLFPGTEAF,TRBV7-9,TRBJ1-1
ASSLASGVGYT,TRBV5-1,TRBJ1-2
ASTPGSLNTEAF,TRBV19,TRBJ1-1
ASSYGTSGIAYEQY,TRBV5-1,TRBJ2-7
ASSLGTGAINEQF,TRBV28,TRBJ2-1
ASSLAAAGSNEKLF,TRBV5-1,TRBJ1-4
ASSLAVGNTIY,TRBV12-3/TRBV12-4,TRBJ1-3
ASSLVLQGDNSPLH,TRBV5-4,TRBJ1-6
ASSQVPSSYNEQF,TRBV4-2,TRBJ2-1
ASSWGDTYEQY,TRBV7-9,TRBJ2-7
ASSLISRGGYEQF,TRBV28,TRBJ2-1
ASSFPERSGREPYNEQF,TRBV28,TRBJ2-1
ASSYSTGTLSYNEQF,TRBV6-2/TRBV6-3,TRBJ2-1
AWRAGLPYEQY,TRBV30,TRBJ2-7
SASGNRGYTEAF,TRBV20-1,TRBJ1-1
ASTKERSNEKLF,TRBV6-5,TRBJ1-4
ASSEVWAGGNQPQH,TRBV6-1,TRBJ1-5
ASSRDRGRGTGELF,TRBV11-2,TRBJ2-2
ASSLGSWEQY,TRBV28,TRBJ2-7
ASSPNGLVSLKETQY,TRBV7-9,TRBJ2-5
ASSSPRGEAF,TRBV5-1,TRBJ1-1
ASSGPGRPAGANVLT,TRBV25-1,TRBJ2-6
ASSLDGGGSSGTDTQY,TRBV5-1,TRBJ2-3
ASSITGGNTEAF,TRBV9,TRBJ1-1
ASSNLEAHYGYT,TRBV21-1,TRBJ1-2
ASSKTESPTYEQY,TRBV4-1,TRBJ2-7